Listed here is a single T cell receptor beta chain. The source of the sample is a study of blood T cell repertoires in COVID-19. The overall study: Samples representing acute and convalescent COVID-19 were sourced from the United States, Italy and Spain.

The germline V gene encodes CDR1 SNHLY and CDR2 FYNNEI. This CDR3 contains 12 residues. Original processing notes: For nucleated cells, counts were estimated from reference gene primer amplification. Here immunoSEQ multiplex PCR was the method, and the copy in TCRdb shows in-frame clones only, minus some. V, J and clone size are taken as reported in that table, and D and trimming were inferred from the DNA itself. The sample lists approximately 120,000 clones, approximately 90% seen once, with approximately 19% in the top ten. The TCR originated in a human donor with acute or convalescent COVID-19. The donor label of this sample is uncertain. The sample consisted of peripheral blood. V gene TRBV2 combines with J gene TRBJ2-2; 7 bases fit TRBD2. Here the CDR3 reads CESGRGPGELFF. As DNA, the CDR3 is TGTGAAAGTGGGAGGGGTCCCGGGGAGCTGTTTTTT.